This TCR beta chain was identified in a study of T cell changes during pregnancy in multiple sclerosis. Clones were sequenced by immunoSEQ multiplex PCR, and TCRdb holds only the in-frame ones, with some missing. The sample consists of 50,000 to 65,000 clones, 90% to 95% of them appearing once. The CDR3 runs to 15 residues. Germline V gene data show CDR1 as SGHRS and CDR2 as YFSETQ. Deletions cut 0 bases from V and 0 bases from J, with 8 bases between. This chain joins TRBV5-1 and TRBJ2-3, with D perhaps TRBD2 (6 bases). The sequencing here drew on CD8+ T cells from peripheral blood mononuclear cells, taken in the second trimester of pregnancy. The clonotype comes from a female donor with multiple sclerosis, enrolled in a pregnancy study. The CDR3 DNA is TGCGCCAGCAGCTTGGGGACTACAAGCACAGATACGCAGTATTTT. Its protein is CASSLGTTSTDTQYF. Drawing the rest from reference TRBV5-1 and TRBJ2-3, the complete variable domain is KAGVTQTPRYLIKTRGQQVTLSCSPISGHRSVSWYQQTPGQGLQFLFEYFSETQRNKGNFPGRFSGRQFSNSRSEMNVSTLELGDSALYLCASSLGTTSTDTQYFGPGTRLTVL.